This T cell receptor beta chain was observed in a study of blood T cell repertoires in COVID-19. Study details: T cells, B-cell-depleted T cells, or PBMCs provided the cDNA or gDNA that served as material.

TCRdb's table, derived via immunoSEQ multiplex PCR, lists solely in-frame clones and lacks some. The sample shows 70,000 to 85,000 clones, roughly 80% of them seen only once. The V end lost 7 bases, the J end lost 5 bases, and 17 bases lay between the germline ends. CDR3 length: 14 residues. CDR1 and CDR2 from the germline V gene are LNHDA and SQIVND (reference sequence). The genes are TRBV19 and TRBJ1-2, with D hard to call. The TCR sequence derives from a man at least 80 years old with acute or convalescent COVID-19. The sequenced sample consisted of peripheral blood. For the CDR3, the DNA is TGTGCCAGTAATCCCGTTTTTACCCAGTATGGCTACACCTTC. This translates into CASNPVFTQYGYTF.